A single T cell receptor beta chain is shown here with its context. Its specific antigen is unknown. No much larger clone is present one base from it, and per-base qualities are unavailable. These data originate in a study of primary melanoma T cells and metastatic recurrence (dated by TCRdb to about 2020). Broadly, across the study: A total of 150 to 200 primary melanomas made up the cohort, all of stage T2 to T4 and more than 1 mm thick. Histopathological grading of tumor-infiltrating lymphocytes was compared with the T-cell fraction derived from sequencing. Progression-free survival was the clinical outcome compared against the T-cell fraction measured by TCR beta sequencing. The study examined whether T-cell fraction and T-cell repertoire clonality in primary melanoma tumors predicted patient outcome. Here is what the overall study found, with its caveats: Compared with adding any other histopathological variable to tumor thickness, adding T-cell fraction reportedly produced a bigger improvement in progression-free survival prediction. An effective T-cell-mediated antitumor response in primary melanoma was framed by the authors only as a suggestion, not a demonstrated mechanism. Regardless of nodal disease, mitotic rate or ulceration status, a T-cell fraction above 20% appeared to be protective. Progression-free survival was reportedly predicted by the tumor T-cell fraction independently of thickness, ulceration, mitotic rate and age.

Each patient's primary melanoma had been surgically resected and was viewed as potentially curable, though still at risk of metastatic recurrence. Relative to germline, V is 1 base shorter and J is 5 bases shorter, with 11 bases between their ends. CDR1 and CDR2 are read off the germline V gene as SGHNT and YENEEA. From the cysteine up to the phenylalanine, the CDR3 has a length of 15 residues. Solely the CDR3 DNA is kept, with 45 bases framed from the first base. The library was prepared using the immunoSEQ multiplex PCR assay. Primary melanoma tumor tissue was subjected to high-throughput sequencing of the T-cell receptor beta chain. The source study handled its data this way. TCRB CDR3 sharing between samples and the distribution of insertions and deletions were included in the repertoire analyses. The predictive value of the T-cell fraction was ranked against histopathological variables by a gradient-boosted model. Drawn from immuneACCESS, this table holds only the in-frame rearrangements with V and J called that TCRdb kept. Clones are partly lost; checked studies trace under half to an unresolved V gene and leave the rest unexplained. V, J and clone size are taken as reported in that table, and D and trimming were inferred from the DNA itself. The sample's table lists a count of around 72 clones.

Sequenced: melanoma tumor tissue. This sequence was found in a human donor with melanoma. The sequence is built from TRBV11-3 and TRBJ1-4; TRBD1 is perhaps the D gene, given 6 matching bases. At the DNA level, the sequence is TGTGCCAGCAGCTTAGGAGGGGGTCTAAATGAAAAACTGTTTTTT. Its protein is CASSLGGGLNEKLFF.